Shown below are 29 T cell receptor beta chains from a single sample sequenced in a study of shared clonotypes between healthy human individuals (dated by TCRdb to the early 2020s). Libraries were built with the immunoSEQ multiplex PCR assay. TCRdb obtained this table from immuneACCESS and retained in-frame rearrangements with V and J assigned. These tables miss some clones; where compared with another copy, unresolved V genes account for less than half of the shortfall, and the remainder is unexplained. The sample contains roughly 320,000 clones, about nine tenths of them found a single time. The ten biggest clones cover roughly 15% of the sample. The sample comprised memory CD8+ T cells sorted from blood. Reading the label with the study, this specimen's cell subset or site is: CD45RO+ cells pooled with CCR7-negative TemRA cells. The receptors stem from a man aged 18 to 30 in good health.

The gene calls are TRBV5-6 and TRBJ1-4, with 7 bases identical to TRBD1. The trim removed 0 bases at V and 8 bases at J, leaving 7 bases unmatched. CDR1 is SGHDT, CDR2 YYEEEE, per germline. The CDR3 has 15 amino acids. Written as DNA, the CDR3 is TGTGCCAGCAGCTTGGTTGACAGGGAAGAAGAAAAACTGTTTTTT. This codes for CASSLVDREEEKLFF.

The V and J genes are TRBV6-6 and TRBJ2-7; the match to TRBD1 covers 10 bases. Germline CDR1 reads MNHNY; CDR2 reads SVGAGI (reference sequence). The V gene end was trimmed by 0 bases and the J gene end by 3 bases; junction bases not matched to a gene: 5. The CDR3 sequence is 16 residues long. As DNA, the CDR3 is TGTGCCAGCAGTTACTCGCCGGGACAGGGGTTCTACGAGCAGTACTTC. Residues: CASSYSPGQGFYEQYF.

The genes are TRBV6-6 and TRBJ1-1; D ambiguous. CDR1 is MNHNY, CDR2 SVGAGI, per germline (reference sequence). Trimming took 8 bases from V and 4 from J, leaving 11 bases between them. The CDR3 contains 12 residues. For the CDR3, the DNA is TGTGCCAGCGGCCCTAGCCCCACTGAAGCTTTCTTT. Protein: CASGPSPTEAFF.

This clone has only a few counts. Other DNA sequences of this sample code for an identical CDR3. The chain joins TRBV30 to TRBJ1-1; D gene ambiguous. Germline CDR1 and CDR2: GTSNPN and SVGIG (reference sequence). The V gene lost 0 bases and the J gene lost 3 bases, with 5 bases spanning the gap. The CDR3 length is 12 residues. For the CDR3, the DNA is TGTGCCTGGAGTGTGGAGGACACTGAAGCTTTCTTT. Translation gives CAWSVEDTEAFF. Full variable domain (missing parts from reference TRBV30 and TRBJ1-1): SQTIHQWPATLVQPVGSPLSLECTVEGTSNPNLYWYRQAAGRGLQLLFYSVGIGQISSEVPQNLSASRPQDRQFILSSKKLLLSDSGFYLCAWSVEDTEAFFGQGTRLTVV.

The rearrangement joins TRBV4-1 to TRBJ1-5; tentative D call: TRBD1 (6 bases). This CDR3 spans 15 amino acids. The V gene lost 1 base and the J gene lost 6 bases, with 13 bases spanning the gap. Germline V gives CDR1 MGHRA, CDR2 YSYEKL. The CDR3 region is CASSQVGGIGQPQHF. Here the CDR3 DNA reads TGCGCCAGCAGCCAAGTGGGGGGCATCGGTCAGCCCCAGCATTTT.

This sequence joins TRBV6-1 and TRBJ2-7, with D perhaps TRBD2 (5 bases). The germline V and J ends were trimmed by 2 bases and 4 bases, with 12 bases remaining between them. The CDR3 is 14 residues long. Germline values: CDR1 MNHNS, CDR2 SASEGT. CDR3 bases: TGTGCCAGCAGTGAATTGGACGGAGGTTACGAGCAGTACTTC. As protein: CASSELDGGYEQYF.

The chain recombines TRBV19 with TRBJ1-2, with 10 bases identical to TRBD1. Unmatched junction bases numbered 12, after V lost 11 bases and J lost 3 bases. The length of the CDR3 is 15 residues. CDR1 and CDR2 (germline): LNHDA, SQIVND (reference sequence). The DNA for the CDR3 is TGTGCCTCCGGGACAGGGGAATTATTAGACTATGGCTACACCTTC. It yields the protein CASGTGELLDYGYTF.

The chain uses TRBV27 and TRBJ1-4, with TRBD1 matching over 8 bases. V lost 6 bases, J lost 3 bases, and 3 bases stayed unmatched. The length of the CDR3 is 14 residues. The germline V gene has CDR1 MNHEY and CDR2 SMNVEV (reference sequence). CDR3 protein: CASSPTGANEKLFF. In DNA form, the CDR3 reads TGTGCCAGCAGCCCGACAGGGGCTAATGAAAAACTGTTTTTT.

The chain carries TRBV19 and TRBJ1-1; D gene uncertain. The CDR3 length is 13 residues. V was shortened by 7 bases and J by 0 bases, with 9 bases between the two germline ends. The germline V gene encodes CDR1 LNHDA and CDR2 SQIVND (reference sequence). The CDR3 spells CASNRFMNTEAFF. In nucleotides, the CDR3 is TGTGCCAGTAACAGATTCATGAACACTGAAGCTTTCTTT. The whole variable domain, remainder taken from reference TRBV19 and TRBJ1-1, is DGGITQSPKYLFRKEGQNVTLSCEQNLNHDAMYWYRQDPGQGLRLIYYSQIVNDFQKGDIAEGYSVSREKKESFPLTVTSAQKNPTAFYLCASNRFMNTEAFFGQGTRLTVV.

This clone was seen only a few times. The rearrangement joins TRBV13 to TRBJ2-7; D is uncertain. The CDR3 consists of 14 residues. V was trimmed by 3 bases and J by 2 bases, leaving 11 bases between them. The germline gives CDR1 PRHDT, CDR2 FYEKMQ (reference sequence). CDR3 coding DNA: TGTGCCAGCAGCTTCTCGGGTACCCCCTACGAGCAGTACTTC. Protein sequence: CASSFSGTPYEQYF.

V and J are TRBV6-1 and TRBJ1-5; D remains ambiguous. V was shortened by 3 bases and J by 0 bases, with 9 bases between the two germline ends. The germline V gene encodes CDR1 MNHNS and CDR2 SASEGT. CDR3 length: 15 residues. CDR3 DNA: TGTGCCAGCAGTGACTGGACCTATAGCAATCAGCCCCAGCATTTT. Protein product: CASSDWTYSNQPQHF.

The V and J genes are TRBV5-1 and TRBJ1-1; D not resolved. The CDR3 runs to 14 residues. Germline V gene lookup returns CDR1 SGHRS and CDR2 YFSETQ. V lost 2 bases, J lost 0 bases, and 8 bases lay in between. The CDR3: CASSFNLMNTEAFF. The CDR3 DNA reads TGCGCCAGCAGCTTCAACCTCATGAACACTGAAGCTTTCTTT.

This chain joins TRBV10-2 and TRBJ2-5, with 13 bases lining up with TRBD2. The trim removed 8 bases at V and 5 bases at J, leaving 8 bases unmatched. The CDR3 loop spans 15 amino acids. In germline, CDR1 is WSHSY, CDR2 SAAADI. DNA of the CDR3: TGCGCCAGCTTACTAGCGGGAGGGCCTAGTGAGACCCAGTACTTC. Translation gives CASLLAGGPSETQYF.

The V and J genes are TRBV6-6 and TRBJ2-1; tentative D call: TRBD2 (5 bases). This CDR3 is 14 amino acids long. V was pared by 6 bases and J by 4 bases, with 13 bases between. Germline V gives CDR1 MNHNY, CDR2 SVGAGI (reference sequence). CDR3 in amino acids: CASSHQSGYNEQFF. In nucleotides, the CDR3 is TGTGCCAGCAGCCATCAATCGGGGTACAATGAGCAGTTCTTC.

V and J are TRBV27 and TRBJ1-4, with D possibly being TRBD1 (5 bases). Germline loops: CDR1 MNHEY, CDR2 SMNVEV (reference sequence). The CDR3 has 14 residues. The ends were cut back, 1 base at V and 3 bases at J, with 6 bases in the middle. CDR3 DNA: TGTGCCAGCAGTTTATGGGGGGCTAATGAAAAACTGTTTTTT. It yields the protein CASSLWGANEKLFF.

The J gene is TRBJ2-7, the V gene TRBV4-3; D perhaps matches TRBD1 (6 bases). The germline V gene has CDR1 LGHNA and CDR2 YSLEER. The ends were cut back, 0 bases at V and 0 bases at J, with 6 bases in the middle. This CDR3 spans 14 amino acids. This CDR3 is CASSQEGGSYEQYF. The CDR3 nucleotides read TGCGCCAGCAGCCAAGAAGGGGGCTCCTACGAGCAGTACTTC.

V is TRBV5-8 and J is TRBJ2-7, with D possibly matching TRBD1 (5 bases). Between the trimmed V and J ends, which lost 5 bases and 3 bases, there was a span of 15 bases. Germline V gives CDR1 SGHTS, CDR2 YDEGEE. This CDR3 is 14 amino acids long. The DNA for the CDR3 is TGTGCCAGCAGAGGCGCCACAGGTTACTACGAGCAGTACTTC. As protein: CASRGATGYYEQYF.

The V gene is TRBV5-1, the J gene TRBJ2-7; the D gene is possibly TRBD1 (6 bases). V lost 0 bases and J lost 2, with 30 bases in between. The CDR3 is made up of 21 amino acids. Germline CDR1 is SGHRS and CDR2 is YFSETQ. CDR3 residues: CASSLDAGARSLSGATYEQYF. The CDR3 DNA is TGCGCCAGCAGCTTGGATGCAGGGGCGCGATCTCTGAGCGGAGCCACCTACGAGCAGTACTTC. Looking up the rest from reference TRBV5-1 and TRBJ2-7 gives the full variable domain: KAGVTQTPRYLIKTRGQQVTLSCSPISGHRSVSWYQQTPGQGLQFLFEYFSETQRNKGNFPGRFSGRQFSNSRSEMNVSTLELGDSALYLCASSLDAGARSLSGATYEQYFGPGTRLTVT.

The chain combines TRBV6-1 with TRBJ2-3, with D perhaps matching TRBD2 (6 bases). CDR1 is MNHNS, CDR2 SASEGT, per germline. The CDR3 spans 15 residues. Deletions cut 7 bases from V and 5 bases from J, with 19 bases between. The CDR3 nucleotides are TGTGCCAGCACCGCGGGAAGGATTTTGGGAGATACGCAGTATTTT. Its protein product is CASTAGRILGDTQYF.

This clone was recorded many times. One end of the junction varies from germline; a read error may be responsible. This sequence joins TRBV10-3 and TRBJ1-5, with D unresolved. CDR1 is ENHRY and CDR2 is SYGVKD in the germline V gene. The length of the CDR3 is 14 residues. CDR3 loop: CAISEAGSDQPQHF. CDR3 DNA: TGTGCCATCAGTGAGGCAGGTAGCGATCAGCCCCAGCATTTT.

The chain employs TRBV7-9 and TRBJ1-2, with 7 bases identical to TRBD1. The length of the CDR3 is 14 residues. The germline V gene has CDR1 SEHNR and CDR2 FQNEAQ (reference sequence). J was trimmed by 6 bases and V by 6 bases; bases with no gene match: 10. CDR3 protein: CASRALTGEDGYTF. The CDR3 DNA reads TGTGCCAGCAGGGCACTTACAGGGGAGGATGGCTACACCTTC.

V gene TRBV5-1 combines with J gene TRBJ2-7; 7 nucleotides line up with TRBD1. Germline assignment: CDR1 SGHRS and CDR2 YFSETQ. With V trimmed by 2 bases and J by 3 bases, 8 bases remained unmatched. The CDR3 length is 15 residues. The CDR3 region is CASSFGTVSGYEQYF. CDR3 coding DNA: TGCGCCAGCAGCTTTGGGACAGTATCAGGCTACGAGCAGTACTTC.

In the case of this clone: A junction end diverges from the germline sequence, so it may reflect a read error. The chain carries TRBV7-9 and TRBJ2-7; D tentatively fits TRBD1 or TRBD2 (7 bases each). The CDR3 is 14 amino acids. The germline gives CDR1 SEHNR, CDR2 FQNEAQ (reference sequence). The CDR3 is CASSPAGQNYEQYF. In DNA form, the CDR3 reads TGCGCCAGCAGCCCAGCGGGACAGAACTACGAGCAGTACTTC.

The CDR3 region has the DNA TGTGCCAGCAGTGAAAAAGGAAGTGGCGGGTACCCATACAATGAGCAGTTCTTC. This encodes CASSEKGSGGYPYNEQFF. The chain has TRBV2 and TRBJ2-1, with a tentative D call TRBD2 (5 bases). V lost 2 bases, J lost 4 bases, and 21 bases lay in between. The germline CDR1 and CDR2 sequences are SNHLY and FYNNEI. The CDR3 spans 18 residues. Using reference TRBV2 and TRBJ2-1 for the parts outside the CDR3, the full variable domain is EPEVTQTPSHQVTQMGQEVILRCVPISNHLYFYWYRQILGQKVEFLVSFYNNEISEKSEIFDDQFSVERPDGSNFTLKIRSTKLEDSAMYFCASSEKGSGGYPYNEQFFGPGTRLTVL.

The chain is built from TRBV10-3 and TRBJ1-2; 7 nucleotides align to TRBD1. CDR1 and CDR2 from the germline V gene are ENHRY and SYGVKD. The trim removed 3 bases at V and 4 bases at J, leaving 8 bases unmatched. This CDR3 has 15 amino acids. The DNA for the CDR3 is TGTGCCATCAGTGATCCCCCGGCAGGGGGCTATGGCTACACCTTC. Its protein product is CAISDPPAGGYGYTF.

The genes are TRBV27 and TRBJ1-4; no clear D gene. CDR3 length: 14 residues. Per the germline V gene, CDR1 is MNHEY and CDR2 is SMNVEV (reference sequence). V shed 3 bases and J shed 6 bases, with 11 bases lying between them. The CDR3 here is CASSFGPIDEKLFF. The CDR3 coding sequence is TGTGCCAGCAGTTTCGGTCCCATTGATGAAAAACTGTTTTTT.

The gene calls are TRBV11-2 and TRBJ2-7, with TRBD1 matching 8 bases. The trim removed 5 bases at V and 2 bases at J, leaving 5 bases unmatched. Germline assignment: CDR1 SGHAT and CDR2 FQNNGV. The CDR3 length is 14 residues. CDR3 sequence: CASSIGDRTYEQYF. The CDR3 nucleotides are TGTGCCAGCAGCATCGGGGACAGGACCTACGAGCAGTACTTC.

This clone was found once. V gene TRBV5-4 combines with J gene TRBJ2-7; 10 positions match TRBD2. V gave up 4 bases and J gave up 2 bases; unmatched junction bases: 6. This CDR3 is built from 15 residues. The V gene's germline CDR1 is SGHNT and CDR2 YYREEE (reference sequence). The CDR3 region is CASSRAGGQPYEQYF. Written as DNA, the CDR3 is TGTGCCAGCAGCCGAGCGGGGGGGCAGCCCTACGAGCAGTACTTC.

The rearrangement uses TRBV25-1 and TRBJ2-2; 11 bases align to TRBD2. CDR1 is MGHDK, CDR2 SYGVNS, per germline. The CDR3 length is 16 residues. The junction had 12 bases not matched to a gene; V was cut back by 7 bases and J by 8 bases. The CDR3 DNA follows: TGTGCCAGCAACCATGGGACTAGCGGACTCACGGGGGAGCTGTTTTTT. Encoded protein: CASNHGTSGLTGELFF.